Shown below are 14 T cell receptor beta chains from a single sample sequenced in a study of glioma-infiltrating T cells after dendritic cell vaccination. As for time point: after dendritic cell vaccination, including at tumor progression/relapse. Profiling relied on immunoSEQ multiplex PCR, and the TCRdb table lists in-frame clones only, not all of them. The sample holds 70,000 to 95,000 clones; around 86% are singletons and the top ten take around 2%. The sample was blood, taken after dendritic cell vaccination. The receptors come from a human donor with glioblastoma.

The CDR3 DNA is TGCGCCAGCAGCCAGGGGCGACAGGATCCTAACTATGGCTACACCTTC. Protein product: CASSQGRQDPNYGYTF. The chain joins TRBV4-1 to TRBJ1-2, with a possible D match to TRBD1 (6 bases). CDR3 length: 16 amino acids. V shed 3 bases and J shed 0 bases, with 14 bases lying between them. The germline V gene has CDR1 MGHRA and CDR2 YSYEKL.

The chain employs TRBV7-3 and TRBJ2-3; 8 bases match TRBD1. The V segment lost 5 bases and the J segment 5 bases; nucleotides outside the gene matches: 6. The V gene's germline CDR1 is SGHTA and CDR2 FQGTGA. The CDR3 contains 14 residues. The CDR3 DNA reads TGTGCCAGCAGCCTTGGACAGGGAATAGATACGCAGTATTTT. This encodes CASSLGQGIDTQYF.

This rearrangement joins TRBV12-5 to TRBJ1-2; possibly TRBD1 for D (5 bases). Germline lookup yields CDR1 LGHNT and CDR2 FRNRAP. The CDR3 length is 16 residues. V lost 5 bases and J lost 1, with 17 bases in between. The CDR3 nucleotides read TGTGCTAGTGGTCGGAGGCAGGGAGGGTTTAACTATGGCTACACCTTC. Translated: CASGRRQGGFNYGYTF. Full variable domain (rest looked up from reference TRBV12-5 and TRBJ1-2): DARVTQTPRHKVTEMGQEVTMRCQPILGHNTVFWYRQTMMQGLELLAYFRNRAPLDDSGMPKDRFSAEMPDATLATLKIQPSEPRDSAVYFCASGRRQGGFNYGYTFGSGTRLTVV.

A single count supports this clone. The chain combines TRBV4-2 with TRBJ2-3; 9 bases line up with TRBD2. This CDR3 is 18 amino acids long. Germline V gene lookup returns CDR1 LGHNA and CDR2 YNFKEQ. V was pared by 1 base and J by 2 bases, with 10 bases of the junction left unmatched. CDR3 nucleotides: TGTGCCAGCAGCCAAGGCGCGAAGCGGGGGGCCCTCACAGATACGCAGTATTTT. This codes for CASSQGAKRGALTDTQYF.

The chain links TRBV4-3 to TRBJ2-3; 10 bases are a match to TRBD2. The CDR3 consists of 15 residues. With V trimmed by 0 bases and J by 7 bases, 4 bases remained unmatched. Germline CDR1 reads LGHNA; CDR2 reads YSLEER. For the CDR3, the DNA is TGCGCCAGCAGCCAAGATCCAGCGGGAGGGTATACGCAGTATTTT. The encoded protein is CASSQDPAGGYTQYF.

V is TRBV5-1 and J is TRBJ1-1; D is undetermined. CDR3 length: 15 residues. V was clipped by 0 bases and J by 1 base, with 10 bases between them. Germline lookup yields CDR1 SGHRS and CDR2 YFSETQ. The CDR3: CASSLAGEGNTEAFF. In DNA form, the CDR3 reads TGCGCCAGCAGCTTGGCCGGGGAAGGGAACACTGAAGCTTTCTTT.

This chain joins TRBV10-1 and TRBJ2-1; TRBD2 matches at 12 bases. Per germline, CDR1 WNHNN and CDR2 SYGVQD (reference sequence). CDR3 length: 17 amino acids. Trimming removed 2 bases from V and 4 bases from J; junction bases left unmatched: 6. The chain's CDR3 is CASSETASGRGYNEQFF. CDR3 bases: TGCGCCAGCAGTGAGACGGCTAGCGGGAGGGGTTACAATGAGCAGTTCTTC.

For the CDR3, the DNA is TGTGCCAGCAGCTTAGCTTTAGCGGGGTCTACAGATACGCAGTATTTT. It codes for CASSLALAGSTDTQYF. V usage is TRBV7-9 and J usage is TRBJ2-3, with 8 bases lining up with TRBD2. The germline V gene has CDR1 SEHNR and CDR2 FQNEAQ (reference sequence). With 0 bases clipped from V and 3 bases from J, the junction kept 5 bases outside the gene matches. The CDR3 is 16 amino acids. The whole variable domain, filled in from reference TRBV7-9 and TRBJ2-3, reads DTGVSQNPRHKITKRGQNVTFRCDPISEHNRLYWYRQTLGQGPEFLTYFQNEAQLEKSRLLSDRFSAERPKGSFSTLEIQRTEQGDSAMYLCASSLALAGSTDTQYFGPGTRLTVL.

This clone has a single count. The chain is built from TRBV7-2 and TRBJ2-4; D might be TRBD1 (6 bases). V gave up 5 bases and J gave up 8 bases, with 28 bases separating them. The germline V gene has CDR1 SGHTA and CDR2 FQGNSA. The CDR3 loop spans 18 amino acids. The CDR3 protein is CASSPHPGQGIMDYIQYF. The CDR3, as DNA: TGTGCCAGCAGCCCCCACCCGGGGCAGGGGATCATGGATTACATTCAGTACTTC. The full variable domain, in which reference TRBV7-2 and TRBJ2-4 provide the parts outside the CDR3, is GAGVSQSPSNKVTEKGKDVELRCDPISGHTALYWYRQSLGQGLEFLIYFQGNSAPDKSGLPSDRFSAERTGGSVSTLTIQRTQQEDSAVYLCASSPHPGQGIMDYIQYFGAGTRLSVL.

With regard to this clone: The germline gene is not matched at one end of the junction; a read error may be the cause. V gene TRBV15 combines with J gene TRBJ2-7; 8 bases map to TRBD1. Germline CDR1 LNHNV, CDR2 YYDKDF (reference sequence). The CDR3 extends over 15 amino acids. CDR3 residues: CATPGQGTSSYGQYF. The CDR3 region has the DNA TGTGCCACCCCAGGACAGGGTACCTCCTCCTACGGGCAGTACTTC.

V is TRBV7-6 and J is TRBJ1-3, with D possibly being TRBD1 (6 bases). Germline CDR1 and CDR2: SGHVS and FNYEAQ. Trimming took 2 bases from V and 0 from J, leaving 14 bases between them. CDR3 length: 17 amino acids. Written as DNA, the CDR3 is TGTGCCAGCAGCTTATCGGGGACATTAGTCTCTGGAAACACCATATATTTT. Translating it yields CASSLSGTLVSGNTIYF.

The chain links TRBV7-8 to TRBJ2-1; D uncertain. The CDR3 is made up of 13 amino acids. Germline CDR1 SGHVS, CDR2 FQNEAQ. V was trimmed by 2 bases and J by 9 bases, leaving 11 bases between them. CDR3 protein: CASSLPESGEQFF. In nucleotides, the CDR3 is TGTGCCAGCAGCTTACCTGAGTCGGGTGAGCAGTTCTTC.

V is TRBV27 and J is TRBJ1-2; D perhaps matches TRBD1 (6 bases). V shed 7 bases and J shed 6 bases, with 27 bases lying between them. Per germline, CDR1 MNHEY and CDR2 SMNVEV (reference sequence). This CDR3 contains 17 residues. The CDR3 nucleotides read TGTGCCAGCACTAAACTACCCGGGACCCCCGGACAGCATGGCTACACCTTC. As protein: CASTKLPGTPGQHGYTF.

V gene TRBV4-1 combines with J gene TRBJ2-1; 11 nucleotides line up with TRBD2. V dropped 4 bases and J dropped 4; count of bases not matched to a gene: 3. There are 15 residues in the CDR3. Per germline, CDR1 MGHRA and CDR2 YSYEKL. The CDR3, as DNA: TGCGCCAGCAGCCCGACTAGCGGGGATTACAATGAGCAGTTCTTC. Protein sequence: CASSPTSGDYNEQFF.